Listed below are T cell receptor beta chains from one sample, sequenced in a study of blood T cell repertoires in COVID-19. The data were produced by immunoSEQ multiplex PCR, yet TCRdb's version contains in-frame clones alone and is incomplete. Of under 60,000 clones listed, roughly 90% are singletons. Material for sequencing was peripheral blood. These TCRs come from a human donor with acute or convalescent COVID-19. The donor label of this sample is uncertain. Both conserved end residues are part of each CDR3. A D gene is named only where the DNA matches it firmly. For some rows the clone size is stated as once, few or many, or as a class when expanded; others skip it.

size	V	D	J	CDR3	DNA
NA	TRBV27	NA	TRBJ1-5	CASGGGTGRNQPQHF	TGTGCCAGCGGGGGGGGAACGGGTCGCAATCAGCCCCAGCATTTT
NA	TRBV19	NA	TRBJ1-2	CASTPPGDSRYTF	TGTGCCAGTACCCCGCCCGGGGATTCCCGCTACACCTTC
once	TRBV3-1/TRBV3-2	TRBD1	TRBJ1-5	CASSLRDRHQPQHF	TGTGCCAGCAGCCTCCGGGACAGACATCAGCCCCAGCATTTT
NA	TRBV7-9	NA	TRBJ1-2	CASSARRAGYTF	TGTGCCAGCAGCGCCCGGAGGGCTGGCTACACCTTC
NA	TRBV2	NA	TRBJ2-3	CASSRRITDTQYF	TGTGCCAGCAGTCGGCGGATCACAGATACGCAGTATTTT
NA	TRBV11-3	NA	TRBJ1-3	CASSLDGHSGNTIYF	TGTGCCAGCAGCTTAGATGGGCACTCTGGAAACACCATATATTTT
NA	TRBV10-1	TRBD2	TRBJ2-1	CASSRTSGSYNEQFF	TGCGCCAGCAGTAGGACTAGCGGGAGCTACAATGAGCAGTTCTTC
NA	TRBV28	NA	TRBJ1-6	CAISIRGSPLHF	TGTGCCATCTCCATCCGAGGGTCACCCCTCCACTTT
NA	TRBV19	TRBD2	TRBJ2-1	CASKSGSSYNEQFF	TGTGCCAGTAAGAGCGGGAGCTCCTACAATGAGCAGTTCTTC
NA	TRBV28	TRBD2	TRBJ2-1	CASSPRTSGGAGEQFF	TGTGCCAGCAGTCCTAGAACTAGCGGGGGGGCAGGAGAGCAGTTCTTC
NA	TRBV7-2	NA	TRBJ1-5	CASSLETGPSQPQHF	TGTGCCAGCAGCTTAGAGACAGGACCCAGTCAGCCCCAGCATTTT
NA	TRBV6-5	TRBD2	TRBJ2-3	CASKRGWTDTQYF	TGTGCCAGCAAGCGGGGCTGGACAGATACGCAGTATTTT
NA	TRBV5-4	TRBD2	TRBJ2-2	CASRLAGEAGELFF	TGTGCCAGCAGATTAGCGGGAGAGGCCGGGGAGCTGTTTTTT
NA	TRBV6-6	TRBD1	TRBJ2-7	CASGGQGTDEQYF	TGTGCCAGCGGGGGACAGGGGACCGATGAGCAGTACTTC
NA	TRBV2	TRBD2	TRBJ2-5	CASSDDSGGRETQYF	TGTGCCAGCAGTGACGATAGCGGGGGGCGGGAGACCCAGTACTTC
NA	TRBV5-1	TRBD2	TRBJ2-5	CASSLYPGGASWTQYF	TGCGCCAGCAGCTTGTACCCGGGGGGGGCGAGCTGGACCCAGTACTTC
once	TRBV7-2	NA	TRBJ2-5	CASSFRQTQYF	TGTGCCAGCAGCTTCAGGCAGACCCAGTACTTC
once	TRBV20-1	TRBD1	TRBJ1-5	CSASHGTGNQPQHF	TGCAGTGCTAGTCATGGGACAGGCAATCAGCCCCAGCATTTT
few	TRBV9	NA	TRBJ1-2	CASSVEPYGYTF	TGTGCCAGCAGCGTCGAGCCCTATGGCTACACCTTC
NA	TRBV10-1	NA	TRBJ1-5	CASSEGPMQPQHF	TGCGCCAGCAGTGAGGGGCCGATGCAGCCCCAGCATTTT
NA	TRBV18	NA	TRBJ1-1	CASSPDGGMNTEAFF	TGTGCCAGCTCACCGGACGGGGGGATGAACACTGAAGCTTTCTTT
NA	TRBV7-2	TRBD1	TRBJ2-2	CASSSGQGTGELFF	TGTGCCAGCAGCTCAGGACAGGGGACCGGGGAGCTGTTTTTT
NA	TRBV9	NA	TRBJ2-3	CASSGVASTDTQYF	TGTGCCAGCAGCGGTGTAGCATCTACAGATACGCAGTATTTT
NA	TRBV5-1	NA	TRBJ2-3	CASGLYTFTDTQYF	TGCGCCAGCGGACTGTACACCTTCACAGATACGCAGTATTTT
NA	TRBV18	NA	TRBJ2-2	CASSLGVRGTGELFF	TGTGCCAGCTCACTCGGGGTGCGGGGCACCGGGGAGCTGTTTTTT
NA	TRBV19	TRBD1	TRBJ1-2	CASTSGGGGYTF	TGTGCCAGTACCTCAGGGGGCGGTGGCTACACCTTC
many	TRBV7-9	TRBD1	TRBJ2-1	CASSFTTGEMHNEQFF	TGTGCCAGCAGCTTTACCACAGGGGAAATGCACAATGAGCAGTTCTTC
NA	TRBV7-2	NA	TRBJ2-2	CASSLDEDAGQAGELFF	TGTGCCAGCAGCTTAGATGAAGATGCAGGGCAGGCCGGGGAGCTGTTTTTT
NA	TRBV11-3	NA	TRBJ2-6	CASSKGGSGANVLTF	TGTGCCAGCAGCAAAGGGGGCTCTGGGGCCAACGTCCTGACTTTC
NA	TRBV28	NA	TRBJ1-2	CASTPPGGMGNNYGYTF	TGTGCCAGCACCCCACCGGGGGGGATGGGGAATAACTATGGCTACACCTTC
NA	TRBV7-2	NA	TRBJ1-6	CASSLVWSPGTPLHF	TGTGCCAGCAGCTTAGTTTGGAGCCCCGGCACACCCCTCCACTTT
once	TRBV5-1	NA	TRBJ2-1	CASSLGPKRESGEQFF	TGCGCCAGCAGCTTGGGCCCCAAACGGGAGTCGGGTGAGCAGTTCTTC
NA	TRBV19	NA	TRBJ1-1	CASSNTGYGNTEAFF	TGTGCCAGTAGTAACACAGGGTATGGGAACACTGAAGCTTTCTTT
NA	TRBV4-2	NA	TRBJ2-5	CASSQDVRQETQYF	TGTGCCAGCAGCCAAGATGTCCGCCAAGAGACCCAGTACTTC
NA	TRBV28	TRBD1	TRBJ2-3	CASSPTGQGSTDTQYF	TGTGCCAGCAGTCCGACGGGACAGGGGAGCACAGATACGCAGTATTTT
NA	TRBV13	NA	TRBJ2-6	CASSVQGSSGANVLTF	TGTGCCAGCAGTGTACAGGGATCCTCTGGGGCCAACGTCCTGACTTTC
NA	TRBV11-3	NA	TRBJ2-3	CASSLDSWAGYTQYF	TGTGCCAGCAGCTTAGATTCCTGGGCGGGTTATACGCAGTATTTT
NA	TRBV19	TRBD2	TRBJ2-2	CASSLSGGIGELFF	TGTGCCAGTAGCCTTAGCGGGGGGATCGGGGAGCTGTTTTTT
NA	TRBV10-2	TRBD1	TRBJ2-2	CASTRAGGNGELFF	TGCGCCAGCACGAGGGCAGGGGGTAACGGGGAGCTGTTTTTT
few	TRBV11-3	NA	TRBJ2-5	CASSSRAGQETQYF	TGTGCCAGCAGCTCGCGGGCGGGCCAAGAGACCCAGTACTTC
NA	TRBV19	TRBD1	TRBJ1-6	CASRKQGPDSPLHF	TGTGCCAGTAGGAAACAGGGGCCGGATTCACCCCTCCACTTT
NA	TRBV29-1	NA	TRBJ2-1	CSTTAGNEQFF	TGCAGCACTACAGCGGGCAATGAGCAGTTCTTC
NA	TRBV19	NA	TRBJ2-3	CASSPRGAAFTDTQYF	TGTGCCAGTAGTCCCAGGGGGGCTGCCTTCACAGATACGCAGTATTTT
NA	TRBV12-3/TRBV12-4	TRBD1	TRBJ1-2	CASNLGQGSYTF	TGTGCCAGCAACCTCGGACAGGGAAGCTACACCTTC
NA	TRBV9	TRBD1	TRBJ2-5	CASSVAEGQGQETQYF	TGTGCCAGCAGCGTAGCTGAGGGACAGGGGCAAGAGACCCAGTACTTC
NA	TRBV18	TRBD1	TRBJ2-6	CASSPGTGISGANVLTF	TGTGCCAGCTCACCAGGGACAGGGATTAGTGGGGCCAACGTCCTGACTTTC
NA	TRBV7-3	NA	TRBJ2-5	CASSPMRGQETQYF	TGTGCCAGCAGCCCCATGAGGGGGCAAGAGACCCAGTACTTC
NA	TRBV2	TRBD1	TRBJ1-4	CASSGDRGNEKLFF	TGTGCCAGCAGTGGGGACAGGGGCAATGAAAAACTGTTTTTT
NA	TRBV4-1	TRBD2	TRBJ2-2	CASSHPGLAGGGTGELFF	TGCGCCAGCAGCCATCCCGGACTAGCGGGAGGAGGGACCGGGGAGCTGTTTTTT
once	TRBV10-3	NA	TRBJ1-2	CAIRRRQGILFGYTF	TGTGCCATCCGCCGGCGCCAGGGGATCCTATTTGGCTACACCTTC
once	TRBV7-8	TRBD1	TRBJ1-1	CASSLGQGADTEAFF	TGTGCCAGCAGCTTAGGTCAGGGGGCGGACACTGAAGCTTTCTTT
NA	TRBV18	NA	TRBJ2-2	CASSPSSGTGELFF	TGTGCCAGCTCACCTTCGTCAGGGACCGGGGAGCTGTTTTTT
NA	TRBV10-1	NA	TRBJ2-1	CASSDLNSGLHNEQFF	TGCGCCAGCAGTGACCTAAACTCGGGACTCCACAATGAGCAGTTCTTC
NA	TRBV28	NA	TRBJ1-5	CASSLGGPQHF	TGTGCCAGCAGTTTGGGGGGGCCCCAGCATTTT
NA	TRBV6-2/TRBV6-3	NA	TRBJ1-5	CASSFGEGQPQHF	TGTGCCAGCAGTTTTGGGGAGGGTCAGCCCCAGCATTTT
few	TRBV28	NA	TRBJ1-5	CASSLQGHQPQHF	TGTGCCAGCAGTTTACAGGGCCATCAGCCCCAGCATTTT
NA	TRBV11-2	TRBD2	TRBJ2-1	CASSSSPSGANEQFF	TGTGCCAGCAGCTCCTCCCCTAGCGGGGCTAATGAGCAGTTCTTC
NA	TRBV2	NA	TRBJ1-2	CASSEYPGVYGYTF	TGTGCCAGCAGTGAATACCCAGGGGTCTATGGCTACACCTTC
NA	TRBV7-2	NA	TRBJ2-7	CASSLDTGAYEQYF	TGTGCCAGCAGCTTAGATACAGGTGCCTACGAGCAGTACTTC
NA	TRBV13	NA	TRBJ2-7	CASSPPGAAPHDEQYF	TGTGCCAGCAGTCCCCCGGGAGCGGCTCCGCACGACGAGCAGTACTTC